A selection of T cell receptor beta chains follows, all from one sample in a study of blood T cell repertoires in COVID-19. Sequencing was performed with immunoSEQ multiplex PCR; in TCRdb, only in-frame clones are kept and a portion is missing. This table has about 43,000 clones, around 81% appearing once. Specimen: peripheral blood. The receptors were sampled from a woman of 80 years or more with acute or convalescent COVID-19. Both conserved end residues are part of each CDR3.

V gene	J gene	CDR3 protein
TRBV5-1	TRBJ2-3	CASSLYTAGSRGQYF
TRBV6-6	TRBJ1-2	CASSSAGTGHYGYTF
TRBV5-1	TRBJ2-7	CASSLAGGQPYEQYF
TRBV19	TRBJ1-6	CASATGDSPLHF
TRBV5-5	TRBJ1-5	CASTSDDSLYQPQHF
TRBV19	TRBJ1-1	CASSIQLSTEAFF
TRBV5-8	TRBJ2-5	CASSLLGTQYF
TRBV5-6	TRBJ2-2	CASSPTWGQVTGELFF
TRBV6-2/TRBV6-3	TRBJ2-5	CASSHPVETQYF
TRBV7-9	TRBJ1-5	CASSLAGGDNQPQHF
TRBV19	TRBJ1-2	CASSIGTAYGYTF
TRBV1	TRBJ2-2	CTSSPGQGANTGELFF
TRBV19	TRBJ2-2	CATYSGTGTTGELFF
TRBV19	TRBJ2-6	CASSIALWGAGANVLTF
TRBV5-4	TRBJ1-1	CASSHDSGNTEAFF
TRBV6-5	TRBJ2-6	CASSRAQAGANVLTF
TRBV9	TRBJ2-3	CASSPRYSGPGTDTQYF
TRBV5-1	TRBJ2-5	CASSLAGSYETQYF